This T cell receptor beta chain came from a study of cytomegalovirus exposure and HLA in healthy donors (dated by TCRdb to 2016 to 2017). General notes on the study: In an earlier analysis of several hundred of the donors, around 290 Gb of sequence data and just under 120 million unique TCR beta sequences from 150 million to 200 million T cells were reported. The study was designed to test whether signatures of past pathogen exposure could be identified by cataloging public T cell receptors. Of the approximately 400 genotyped donors, approximately 80% were placed in the genetic ancestry cluster associated with self-reported Caucasian donors. Donor age, sex, ethnicity and CMV serostatus were compiled alongside the repertoire data. Using immunosequencing, the study profiled T cell repertoires from 550 to 750 subjects and related those repertoires to cytomegalovirus serostatus. In addition to the first cohort of 500 to 850 subjects, a separate validation cohort of 120 different subjects was used. HLA typing included class I and class II loci at four-digit resolution. Typing coverage varied by locus: roughly 629-630 donors for A, B, C, DRB1 and DQB1; under 550 for DQA1; 600 to 610 for DPA1; under 490 for DPB1. To predict cytomegalovirus infection status, the study combined high-throughput TCR immunosequencing, statistical association of individual TCRs with disease status, and machine learning. In the later analysis, no new phenotypic data were used to find candidate immune exposures; instead, reliance was placed on TCR beta sequences and their occurrence across donors. Among almost 400 genotyped donors of the cohort, an average of approximately 230,000 unique TCR beta nucleotide sequences were sequenced per donor, approximately 20% of them non-productive. An early release covering roughly 580 HLA-typed donors comprised approximately 300 gigabases of sequencing data and approximately 80 million unique TCR sequences. All discovery cohort repertoires had been generated using a single sequencing platform. To study patterns of TCR occurrence, a later analysis re-analyzed previously published TCR beta repertoires from more than 550 donors and added high-resolution HLA genotyping. Because of strong linkage in the cohort, roughly 5 DR-DQ haplotypes were treated as single units for association and clustering. In a later genetic analysis, genome-wide SNP genotypes for about three fifths of the 666 donors were used, and that subset was treated as a discovery cohort. To decide whether each TCR beta V gene segment behaved as functional or pseudogenic, an earlier analysis of some 540 of the donors relied on high-throughput TCR beta sequencing.

The library relied on the immunoSEQ multiplex PCR assay. A mixture of 60 forward primers for TCR Vbeta segments and 13 reverse primers for TCR Jbeta segments was used in the multiplex PCR. A multiplex PCR assay on genomic DNA amplified the CDR3 region of rearranged TCR beta genes. The Illumina HiSeq System was used to sequence the amplified TCR beta libraries as 87-base-pair reads. Regarding the original processing steps: Across the roughly 670 repertoires, a later analysis counted around 80 million unique TCR beta chains, roughly 11 million of which were shared by at least two donors. A nearest-neighbor algorithm error-corrected the raw reads and collapsed the reads into unique sequences, merging closely related sequences to remove PCR and sequencing errors. CDR3 sequences were aligned to IMGT reference sequences to assign V, D and J gene segments. For a sequence to be retained, a match of at least six nucleotides was required to both a V gene segment and a J gene segment. A rearrangement counted as productive if the CDR3 had no stop codons and remained in frame with V and J, and every other rearrangement counted as non-productive. CDR3 was defined according to IMGT convention as the region running from the second conserved V-encoded cysteine to the conserved J-encoded phenylalanine. The earlier analysis of about 560 of the donors excluded any sequence lacking an unambiguous match to a single V gene segment. In an earlier analysis of some 590 of the donors, a V segment was called functional when productive rearrangements were above 56.7%, and segregating when the standard deviation between donors exceeded 5%. A statistical classification framework was developed to diagnose cytomegalovirus status using the catalog of TCR beta chain sequences. V and J gene assignment, in a later analysis, came from comparing TCR nucleotide sequences with IMGT/GENE-DB human TR gene sequences. The TCRdist pipeline was used in a later analysis to assign CDR3 sequences and most-parsimonious VDJ recombination scenarios. In a later analysis, each TCR beta chain was defined by its CDR3 amino acid sequence together with its V-gene family, and reads without a unique V-gene family were excluded. To address suspected cross-contamination and a sequencing artifact, a later analysis removed around 590 highly shared, low-generation-probability nucleotide sequences. For each public chain, a later analysis derived a clonal expansion index from normalized ranks of inferred template counts within each repertoire. In a later analysis, generation probabilities were computed with a VDJ recombination model fitted to out-of-frame rearrangements, and the resulting probabilities were checked against IGoR. Hypergeometric tests were used in a later analysis to score TCR-TCR, TCR-HLA and TCR-CMV co-occurrence, with a repertoire-size bias correction applied to the TCR pairs. In a later analysis, false discovery rates were estimated by permuting HLA or CMV assignments 20 times. In a later analysis, co-occurring TCRs were grouped using DBSCAN, and TCRdist sequence similarity was added for clustering within HLA-allele-positive subsets. Repertoires with fewer than 30,000 or more than 120,000 public chains, plus five repertoires with anomalous nucleotide sharing, were excluded from co-occurrence clustering. TCRdb's version of the immuneACCESS table is confined to in-frame rearrangements and falls short of the full clone set. An unresolved V gene accounts for under half of the shortfall where checked; the remainder is of unknown origin. The V and J calls and clone size come from that table; D and trimming were worked out from the DNA. For this sample there are fewer than 180,000 clones; roughly 63% appear just once. Jointly, the top ten make up around 7.1% of the sample.

The cohort was made up of about 610 healthy bone marrow donors. At the time of sampling, all cohort members were nominally healthy, though unrecorded immune exposures were likely present. The donor was CMV seropositive and belonged to the group of about 290 seropositive cohort members. A peripheral blood sample was collected from each donor, and TCR beta sequencing was performed on peripheral blood mononuclear cells. Genomic DNA was extracted from the blood cell samples with the Qiagen DNeasy Blood Extraction Kit. About this clone itself: Its antigen has not been determined. No much larger clone is present one base from it, and per-base qualities are unavailable.

V loses 2 bases, J loses 6 bases, and the germline ends lie 11 bases apart. The CDR3 goes from the cysteine to the phenylalanine over 13 residues. The read is trimmed to its CDR3 DNA, 39 bases read in frame from base 1. The germline V gene (reference sequence) sets CDR1 to GTSNPN and CDR2 to SVGIG. Overall results and qualifications from the work: A further reported finding was that TCR beta sequences accurately predicted the HLA-A and HLA-B alleles for most subjects in the first cohort. A later analysis found that HLA-associated TCR beta chains were more clonally expanded and had lower generation probabilities than equally common non-associated chains. The classifier was reported to diagnose cytomegalovirus status with high specificity and sensitivity in both the original cohort and the validation cohort. Compared with the approximately 700-donor mean, donors in an Asian-associated ancestry cluster had fewer N-insertions in productive TCRs, according to a later genetic analysis. A cluster of highly shared sequence variants was judged likely to represent a technical artifact of the sequencing pipeline. The cohort was sequenced for TCR beta chains only, and without alpha or paired-chain data the features that could be detected were limited. The presence/absence analyses assumed that sequencing depth was roughly uniform across donors, and that assumption may not be true. Approximately 18 rarely observed V segments, including chromosome 9 orphons, were excluded from the earlier analysis of about 500 of the donors because counts were too low. Because some donors lacked HLA typing at each locus, the association tests relied only on the typed subset. According to the authors, the approach could potentially be generalized to other disease states and immunological phenotypes. The study gave a list of about 160 TCR beta chains associated with cytomegalovirus. Some IMGT-functional V segments, including TRBV6-2 and TRBV6-3, could not be distinguished by the 87-base-pair reads and were therefore excluded. Most TCR sequences were observed very rarely across donors, whereas some public TCRs were present in many individuals. At a false discovery rate of 0.05, a later analysis linked fewer than 20,000 TCR beta sequences to specific HLA alleles. An association between a missense DCLRE1C variant and V-gene and J-gene trimming of TCR beta chains was found in a later genetic analysis and replicated in an independent cohort. A later analysis found that TCR association rates varied across HLA loci, with DRB1 alleles showing the most associated TCRs and HLA-C alleles the fewest. A few of the identified cytomegalovirus-associated TCR beta chains were confirmed in vitro to be specific for cytomegalovirus antigens. Most CMV-associated TCR beta chains appeared to be HLA-restricted in a later analysis, and the HLA associations seemed to be driven largely by CMV exposure. An earlier analysis of roughly 570 of the donors showed that most TCR beta V segments appeared in productive rearrangements either about 90% or about 30% of the time, which broadly matched IMGT annotations. Assigning TCR associations to individual alleles was difficult when HLA alleles, especially DR and DQ, strongly co-occurred. For the cohort, immune exposure information was limited to CMV serostatus. In a later analysis, several top co-occurrence clusters were reported to appear linked to parvovirus B19, influenza, CMV and Epstein-Barr virus. Linkage disequilibrium might explain the correlated functional status among segregating V segments, but an unknown experimental factor could not be ruled out.

The source of this sequence is a woman aged 60-75 years in good health and CMV-seropositive. The sample taken for sequencing was PBMCs. The V and J genes are TRBV30 and TRBJ1-5; possibly the D gene is TRBD1, per 6 matching bases. DNA sequence: TGTGCCTGGAGTAGCGGGGGCGGTCAGCCCCAGCATTTT. Its protein product is CAWSSGGGQPQHF.